These 20 T cell receptor beta chains originate from one sample sequenced in a study of T cell responses to AZD1222 COVID-19 vaccine. Some clones are missing from TCRdb's copy, which holds only in-frame ones; the method was immunoSEQ multiplex PCR. Among some 150,000 clones listed, about 82% were seen once. This specimen consisted of peripheral blood, obtained 28 days after the second dose of the MenACWY control vaccine. These TCRs come from an adult who received the MenACWY meningococcal vaccine as a control.

V is TRBV12-3 or TRBV12-4 and J is TRBJ1-4; D is undetermined. The CDR3 is 11 residues long. V lost 1 base and J lost 12, with 6 bases in between. The CDR3 bases are TGTGCCAGCAGTTTAGGCCTCGAACTGTTTTTT. Its translation: CASSLGLELFF.

The genes are TRBV7-9 and TRBJ1-1; TRBD1 matches 7 bases. Unmatched junction bases numbered 9, after V lost 4 bases and J lost 4 bases. CDR3 length equals 15 residues. Germline V gene lookup returns CDR1 SEHNR and CDR2 FQNEAQ (reference sequence). CDR3 amino acids: CASSSTGDVGTEAFF. The CDR3 nucleotides read TGTGCCAGCAGCTCCACAGGGGACGTCGGCACTGAAGCTTTCTTT.

Written as DNA, the CDR3 is TGCGCCAGCAGAGGGAAGAACACATACCAAGAGACCCAGTACTTC. Protein sequence: CASRGKNTYQETQYF. The V call is TRBV10-2, the J call TRBJ2-5; D is unclear. Looked up from germline, CDR1 is WSHSY and CDR2 is SAAADI. This CDR3 has 15 amino acids. V was trimmed by 6 bases and J by 0 bases, leaving 14 bases between them.

This chain connects TRBV19 to TRBJ2-1; D is unclear. The CDR3 runs 19 residues. The V gene lost 3 bases and the J gene lost 6 bases, with 27 bases spanning the gap. The germline V gene encodes CDR1 LNHDA and CDR2 SQIVND (reference sequence). The CDR3 coding sequence is TGTGCCAGTAGTATGACTGTGGGTTCCCTGCTAGGATCGTCCAATGAGCAGTTCTTC. Protein sequence: CASSMTVGSLLGSSNEQFF.

Points on this clone: Other nucleotide sequences in the sample specify the same CDR3. The chain uses TRBV3-1 (or the pseudogene TRBV3-2) and TRBJ1-3; D perhaps matches TRBD1 (5 bases). V was pared by 2 bases and J by 4 bases, with 9 bases between. This CDR3 region has 14 residues. CDR1 is LGHDT and CDR2 is YNNKEL in the germline V gene (reference sequence). The CDR3 region is CASSQQGSGNTIYF. The DNA for the CDR3 is TGTGCCAGCAGCCAACAGGGTTCGGGAAACACCATATATTTT.

This clone was recorded a few times. The gene calls are TRBV6-4 and TRBJ1-1; no firm D call. The germline V and J ends were trimmed by 4 bases and 4 bases, with 13 bases remaining between them. Germline lookup yields CDR1 MRHNA and CDR2 SNTAGT. This CDR3 is built from 14 residues. The CDR3 loop reads CASSARSGGTEAFF. The CDR3 DNA follows: TGTGCCAGCAGTGCCCGGTCTGGCGGCACTGAAGCTTTCTTT.

This sequence joins TRBV4-3 and TRBJ2-1; no reliable D call. The CDR3 is made up of 16 amino acids. CDR1 LGHNA and CDR2 YSLEER come from the germline V gene. Trimming took 1 base from V and 0 from J, leaving 10 bases between them. CDR3 coding DNA: TGCGCCAGCAGCCAAGCCTGGCGGAGCTCCTACAATGAGCAGTTCTTC. Translation: CASSQAWRSSYNEQFF.

The chain combines TRBV6-5 with TRBJ1-2; D uncertain. The germline V gene encodes CDR1 MNHEY and CDR2 SVGAGI. The V end lost 4 bases, the J end lost 0 bases, and 12 bases lay between the germline ends. The CDR3 loop spans 15 amino acids. CDR3 in DNA: TGTGCCAGCAGTTCCCCCCGGCAGGCTAACTATGGCTACACCTTC. The encoded protein is CASSSPRQANYGYTF.

The chain recombines TRBV19 with TRBJ1-1; no clear D. Germline loops: CDR1 LNHDA, CDR2 SQIVND (reference sequence). The CDR3 loop spans 13 amino acids. Between the trimmed V and J ends, which lost 7 bases and 0 bases, there was a span of 9 bases. Here the CDR3 DNA reads TGTGCCAGTACCGAGGACCTGAACACTGAAGCTTTCTTT. This codes for CASTEDLNTEAFF.

The chain links TRBV11-2 to TRBJ1-1, with unresolved D. V was shortened by 4 bases and J by 0 bases, with 9 bases between the two germline ends. There are 14 residues in the CDR3. The germline gives CDR1 SGHAT, CDR2 FQNNGV. CDR3 amino acids: CASSSLMMNTEAFF. The CDR3 DNA sequence: TGTGCCAGCAGCTCCCTAATGATGAACACTGAAGCTTTCTTT. The entire variable domain, with the rest obtained from reference TRBV11-2 and TRBJ1-1, is as follows: EAGVAQSPRYKIIEKRQSVAFWCNPISGHATLYWYQQILGQGPKLLIQFQNNGVVDDSQLPKDRFSAERLKGVDSTLKIQPAKLEDSAVYLCASSSLMMNTEAFFGQGTRLTVV.

The chain links TRBV5-1 to TRBJ1-1, with 8 bases aligning to TRBD1. CDR3 size: 15 residues. From germline, CDR1 is SGHRS and CDR2 YFSETQ. V shed 2 bases, J shed 1 base, and the junction held 4 bases outside the gene matches. The CDR3 bases are TGCGCCAGCAGCTTTCGGCAGGGGGCGAACACTGAAGCTTTCTTT. This translates into CASSFRQGANTEAFF.

The chain uses TRBV18 and TRBJ2-2; possibly TRBD2 for D (5 bases). This CDR3 spans 14 amino acids. CDR1 is KGHSH and CDR2 is LQKENI in the germline V gene. V lost 8 bases and J 0 bases, leaving 10 bases between the germline ends. CDR3 loop: CASAGLSNTGELFF. In nucleotides, the CDR3 is TGTGCCAGCGCGGGCCTATCGAACACCGGGGAGCTGTTTTTT.

This clone showed up just a few times. This chain uses TRBV5-4 with TRBJ1-6, with D perhaps matching TRBD1 (5 bases). Germline V gives CDR1 SGHNT, CDR2 YYREEE (reference sequence). The CDR3 contains 16 residues. V was pared by 5 bases and J by 0 bases, with 12 bases between. CDR3 DNA sequence: TGTGCCAGCAGACTGGGGGGGAGCTCCTATAATTCACCCCTCCACTTT. It specifies CASRLGGSSYNSPLHF. The full variable domain, rest sourced from reference TRBV5-4 and TRBJ1-6, is ETGVTQSPTHLIKTRGQQVTLRCSSQSGHNTVSWYQQALGQGPQFIFQYYREEENGRGNFPPRFSGLQFPNYSSELNVNALELDDSALYLCASRLGGSSYNSPLHFGNGTRLTVT.

This chain links TRBV28 with TRBJ1-2, with D perhaps TRBD1 (5 bases). The germline V gene has CDR1 MDHEN and CDR2 SYDVKM. V gave up 10 bases and J gave up 3 bases, with 9 bases separating them. The CDR3 is 11 amino acids. CDR3: CATGGYYGYTF. The DNA of the CDR3 is TGTGCCACCGGGGGATACTATGGCTACACCTTC.

The chain recombines TRBV6-1 with TRBJ2-7; D is uncertain. Germline assignment: CDR1 MNHNS and CDR2 SASEGT. V lost 2 bases, J lost 3 bases, and 11 bases lay in between. The CDR3 consists of 14 residues. The CDR3 DNA is TGTGCCAGCAGTGAATTAACCACCGGCTACGAGCAGTACTTC. Translation gives CASSELTTGYEQYF.

The V and J genes are TRBV5-1 and TRBJ2-3, with 11 bases identical to TRBD2. The CDR3 is 17 residues long. Losses at the gene ends were 4 bases for V and 0 bases for J; bases not matched to a gene: 7. Per the germline V gene, CDR1 is SGHRS and CDR2 is YFSETQ. The CDR3, as DNA: TGCGCCAGCAGCACATTAGCGGGAGGGAGAAGCACAGATACGCAGTATTTT. Translation gives CASSTLAGGRSTDTQYF.

CDR3 nucleotide sequence: TGTGCCAGTACCCCTTCGATGGAAGCCGGGGGCGGTACCGGGGAGCTGTTTTTT. This sequence encodes CASTPSMEAGGGTGELFF. The V gene is TRBV19, the J gene TRBJ2-2; D is tentatively TRBD1 or TRBD2 (6 bases each). V was pared by 7 bases and J by 5 bases, with 26 bases between. Germline CDR1 reads LNHDA; CDR2 reads SQIVND (reference sequence). The CDR3 covers 18 residues.

The rearrangement links TRBV18 to TRBJ2-1; 10 bases line up with TRBD1. Germline-derived CDR1 and CDR2 are KGHSH and LQKENI. V gave up 8 bases and J gave up 4 bases; unmatched junction bases: 8. The CDR3 is 15 residues long. As DNA, the CDR3 is TGTGCCAGCGTACACCGGGACAGGGGTTACAATGAGCAGTTCTTC. Amino acid sequence: CASVHRDRGYNEQFF. Full variable domain (remainder filled in from reference TRBV18 and TRBJ2-1): NAGVMQNPRHLVRRRGQEARLRCSPMKGHSHVYWYRQLPEEGLKFMVYLQKENIIDESGMPKERFSAEFPKEGPSILRIQQVVRGDSAAYFCASVHRDRGYNEQFFGPGTRLTVL.

The CDR3 sequence: CASSRTSGSENIQYF. The CDR3 coding sequence is TGTGCCAGCAGCCGGACTAGCGGGAGTGAAAACATTCAGTACTTC. The genes are TRBV5-4 and TRBJ2-4; 13 nucleotides agree with TRBD2. The CDR3 covers 15 residues. Germline V lookup: CDR1 SGHNT, CDR2 YYREEE (reference sequence). Trimming cost V 4 bases and J 5 bases; bases outside gene matches: 3. The full variable domain, with the rest looked up from reference TRBV5-4 and TRBJ2-4, is ETGVTQSPTHLIKTRGQQVTLRCSSQSGHNTVSWYQQALGQGPQFIFQYYREEENGRGNFPPRFSGLQFPNYSSELNVNALELDDSALYLCASSRTSGSENIQYFGAGTRLSVL.

This chain links TRBV2 with TRBJ2-1; 8 bases are a match to TRBD1. J lost 3 bases, V lost 10 bases, and 5 bases had no gene match. This CDR3 is built from 13 residues. CDR1 and CDR2 from the germline V gene are SNHLY and FYNNEI. CDR3 residues: CAIRTGIYNEQFF. The CDR3 DNA reads as TGTGCCATCCGGACAGGGATCTACAATGAGCAGTTCTTC.